The 10 T cell receptor beta chains listed next were all sequenced from one sample in a study of regulatory T cells in long-lasting Graves disease. CDR3 regions were amplified by Arm-PCR using iRepertoire HTBI primers to build TCR beta libraries. TCRdb reprocessed the multiplex PCR reads with MiXCR, giving one entry per CDR3 protein. The table has approximately 310,000 distinct CDR3 sequences, 18% seen once. Time point specified: newly diagnosed GD, antithyroid drugs for less than 3 months. The authors made the TCR library using RNA they extracted from PBMCs. Sample: peripheral blood mononuclear cells (PBMCs), taken at new diagnosis, from a patient treated with antithyroid drugs. These TCRs come from a female donor with Graves disease.

This clonotype showed up many times. V gene TRBV7-9 combines with J gene TRBJ2-1; D may be TRBD1 (6 bases). V was shortened by 2 bases and J by 12 bases, with 14 bases between the two germline ends. CDR1 and CDR2 from the germline V gene are SEHNR and FQNEAQ (reference sequence). CDR3 length: 13 amino acids. CDR3 bases: TGTGCCAGCAGCTTAATACCAGGGGCGGGGCAGTTCTTC. This translates into CASSLIPGAGQFF. The whole variable domain, remainder taken from reference TRBV7-9 and TRBJ2-1, is DTGVSQNPRHKITKRGQNVTFRCDPISEHNRLYWYRQTLGQGPEFLTYFQNEAQLEKSRLLSDRFSAERPKGSFSTLEIQRTEQGDSAMYLCASSLIPGAGQFFGPGTRLTVL.

This clonotype has a count of ten or more. This chain connects TRBV11-3 to TRBJ2-3; TRBD2 matches at 9 bases. V lost 5 bases to trimming and J lost 0 bases; unmatched junction nucleotides: 6. The germline V gene has CDR1 SGHNT and CDR2 YENEEA. The CDR3 has 16 amino acids. The CDR3 sequence is CASSIRLAGSTDTQYF. The CDR3 nucleotides are TGTGCCAGCAGCATCCGGCTAGCGGGGAGCACAGATACGCAGTATTTT.

To note about this clonotype: It is unclear where the CDR3 begins or ends on the DNA, so no DNA is shown, and the CDR3 is as TCRdb lists it. J is TRBJ1-6 and V is TRBV20-1. From germline, CDR1 is DFQATT and CDR2 SNEGSKA (reference sequence). The CDR3 spans 22 amino acids, including both terminal residues. The CDR3 protein is CSARGDSYEQYFGPGSNSPLHF.

The rearrangement links TRBV18 to TRBJ2-1; the D call may be TRBD1 or TRBD2 (6 bases each). V was cut by 1 base and J by 7 bases, with 11 bases left in between. Germline CDR1 reads KGHSH; CDR2 reads LQKENI. CDR3 length equals 14 residues. CDR3 coding DNA: TGTGCCAGCTCACCACGGTCGGGGGCTAATGAGCAGTTCTTC. Protein: CASSPRSGANEQFF.

This clonotype showed up just a few times. The rearrangement uses TRBV20-1 and TRBJ2-7; D might be TRBD1 or TRBD2, each matching 6 bases. Germline CDR1 is DFQATT and CDR2 is SNEGSKA (reference sequence). V dropped 4 bases and J dropped 0 bases, with 19 bases sitting between them. The CDR3 spans 16 residues. CDR3 sequence reads: CSANEAAGQSSYEQYF. CDR3 nucleotides: TGCAGTGCTAACGAGGCCGCGGGACAAAGCTCCTACGAGCAGTACTTC.

To note about this clonotype: A much larger clone lies a single base off, so this may be a read error. The chain uses TRBV29-1 and TRBJ2-5; 7 nucleotides line up with TRBD2. The CDR3 runs to 15 residues. V lost 6 bases, J lost 1 base, and 11 bases stayed unmatched. Germline assignment: CDR1 SQVTM and CDR2 ANQGSEA. The CDR3 is CSVATTSRFQETQYF. CDR3 nucleotide sequence: TGCAGCGTGGCAACGACTAGCAGATTCCAAGAGACCCAGTACTTC. Filled out from reference TRBV29-1 and TRBJ2-5, the complete variable domain reads SAVISQKPSRDICQRGTSLTIQCQVDSQVTMMFWYRQQPGQSLTLIATANQGSEATYESGFVIDKFPISRPNLTFSTLTVSNMSPEDSSIYLCSVATTSRFQETQYFGPGTRLLVL.

In its sample, this clonotype was seen many times. The chain recombines TRBV6-1 with TRBJ2-7, with D unclear. Germline V lookup: CDR1 MNHNS, CDR2 SASEGT. The germline V and J ends were trimmed by 6 bases and 3 bases, with 12 bases remaining between them. The CDR3 totals 13 residues. CDR3 in amino acids: CASRPRTFYEQYF. The CDR3 nucleotides read TGTGCCAGCAGGCCTCGGACCTTCTACGAGCAGTACTTC.

This clonotype was seen many times. The V and J genes are TRBV9 and TRBJ2-3; 10 positions agree with TRBD2. J was trimmed by 4 bases and V by 0 bases; bases with no gene match: 8. There are 17 residues in the CDR3. Germline CDR1 is SGDLS and CDR2 is YYNGEE. The DNA of the CDR3 is TGTGCCAGCAGCGTAGGAATGTCTAGCGGGAGTCCAGATACGCAGTATTTT. Its protein product is CASSVGMSSGSPDTQYF.

The chain combines TRBV11-2 with TRBJ1-3; a possible D gene is TRBD1 (6 bases). CDR1 and CDR2 from the germline V gene are SGHAT and FQNNGV. This CDR3 region has 15 residues. The V end was cut by 4 bases, the J end by 0 bases, with 10 bases between. The CDR3 bases are TGTGCCAGCAGCTCCCAGGACAGCTCTGGAAACACCATATATTTT. It codes for CASSSQDSSGNTIYF.

The chain combines TRBV29-1 with TRBJ2-2; TRBD1 matches at 7 bases. The germline V gene has CDR1 SQVTM and CDR2 ANQGSEA. This CDR3 spans 17 amino acids. The ends lost 1 base at V and 2 bases at J; junction bases unmatched: 10. CDR3 in amino acids: CSVEAGSGGVNTGELFF. The DNA for the CDR3 is TGCAGCGTTGAAGCGGGGTCAGGGGGTGTCAACACCGGGGAGCTGTTTTTT.